This note documents a single TCR beta chain sequence. The antigen remains unidentified. The PCR used 60 Vbeta and 13 Jbeta primers. This table comes from immunoSEQ multiplex PCR, and its TCRdb copy is limited to in-frame clones, with some not included. Its clone listing holds about 110,000 clones. This CDR3 region has 15 residues. The J segment lost 8 bases and the V segment lost 5 bases, leaving 13 bases of the junction unmatched. Germline V gene data show CDR1 as SGHVS and CDR2 as FQNEAQ. These data come from a study of cytomegalovirus exposure and HLA in healthy donors. General observations from the study: One later analysis reportedly identified an Asian-associated ancestry cluster that showed fewer N-insertions than the roughly 600-donor mean. Cytomegalovirus association was assigned to more than 150 TCR beta chains. Many donors shared some public TCRs, even though most TCR sequences were rare.

The chain has TRBV7-8 and TRBJ1-2; TRBD1 agrees at 8 bases. The material sequenced was PBMCs. This clonotype was obtained from a man in his thirties or forties in good health and CMV-seronegative. DNA for the CDR3: TGTGCCAGCAGCGGGGCGGGGGACAGGAGGTACGGCTACACCTTC. Its protein is CASSGAGDRRYGYTF. Full variable domain (remainder filled in from reference TRBV7-8 and TRBJ1-2): GAGVSQSPRYKVAKRGQDVALRCDPISGHVSLFWYQQALGQGPEFLTYFQNEAQLDKSGLPSDRFFAERPEGSVSTLKIQRTQQEDSAVYLCASSGAGDRRYGYTFGSGTRLTVV.